This T cell receptor beta chain was identified during a study of blood T cell repertoires in COVID-19. The wider study: Specimens from acute and convalescent COVID-19 originated in the United States, Italy and Spain. PBMCs, B-cell-depleted T cells, or T cells provided the cDNA or gDNA that made up the material.

Ages ranged from roughly 18 to 100 years, with residence in 20 to 30 US areas. Exposed participants encountered a COVID-19 case during the 2 weeks preceding study entry. Using immunoSEQ multiplex PCR, the repertoire was profiled, and TCRdb retains in-frame clones only, with some absent. The table includes a few hundred thousand clones, roughly 92% detected once. The CDR3 runs 11 residues. From germline, CDR1 is LGHDT and CDR2 YNNKEL (reference sequence). The ends were cut back, 2 bases at V and 7 bases at J, with 5 bases in the middle. The TCR originated in a woman aged 40-49 years who had been exposed to COVID-19. J is TRBJ1-1 and V is TRBV3-1 (or the pseudogene TRBV3-2), with D unclear. The sequenced sample consisted of PBMCs or T cells enriched from blood (not recorded which). CDR3 in DNA: TGTGCCAGCAGCCAACTCAGTGAAGCTTTCTTT. Translated: CASSQLSEAFF.